These T cell receptor beta chains were read from a single sample in a study of PD-1 blockade in classical Hodgkin lymphoma. TCRdb's copy holds only in-frame clones and misses some; the assay was immunoSEQ multiplex PCR. Found here are 100,000 or so clones, around 93% of them singletons; the top ten hold around 2%. Here the sequenced sample was peripheral blood mononuclear cells (PBMCs), taken before the fourth cycle of nivolumab. The source is a human donor with classical Hodgkin lymphoma. Each CDR3 is given with its conserved first and last residue. Each record gives: CDR3 DNA, CDR3 protein, clone size, J gene, V gene, D gene. A D gene is named only where the DNA matches it firmly. Clone size is stated in some rows and not others, as once, few, many or a class when expanded.

TGTGCCAGCAGTGCCCAGACAGGGGGCGTCGGCTACACCTTC	CASSAQTGGVGYTF	-	TRBJ1-2	TRBV6-4	TRBD1
TGTGCCAGCAGCTTTAGGACACACGCTGGAAACACCATATATTTT	CASSFRTHAGNTIYF	-	TRBJ1-3	TRBV5-6	-
TGTGCCAGCAGGGACGGGACAGGGAAACCCTCCTACAATGAGCAGTTCTTC	CASRDGTGKPSYNEQFF	once	TRBJ2-1	TRBV27	TRBD1
TGTGCCAGCAGCCAAGTTCAGCTAGCGGGAGGGAATGAGCAGTTCTTC	CASSQVQLAGGNEQFF	-	TRBJ2-1	TRBV4-2	TRBD2
TGTGCCAGCAGCTTGGCGGGACAGGACTACGAGCAGTACTTC	CASSLAGQDYEQYF	-	TRBJ2-7	TRBV5-4	TRBD1
TGTGCCAGCAGTTCGACAGGACACAATGAGCAGTTCTTC	CASSSTGHNEQFF	-	TRBJ2-1	TRBV27	-
TGTGCCAGCAGGGCCGGGACCAGCGGTGGCGAAGAGCAGTTCTTC	CASRAGTSGGEEQFF	-	TRBJ2-1	TRBV2	-
TGTGCCAGTAGTATAGGGGGAGGGGGCGGTGAGACCCAGTACTTC	CASSIGGGGGETQYF	-	TRBJ2-5	TRBV19	-
TGTGCCAGCAGCTTGTCAGGAGCGGGAGGGTTAGCCAAAAACATTCAGTACTTC	CASSLSGAGGLAKNIQYF	once	TRBJ2-4	TRBV5-4	TRBD2
TGTGCTAGCAGCCGTGACAGGGGGACAGATACGCAGTATTTT	CASSRDRGTDTQYF	-	TRBJ2-3	TRBV7-7	TRBD1
TGCGCCAGCAGACGGACTAGCGGGAGGAGCTCCTACAATGAGCAGTTCTTC	CASRRTSGRSSYNEQFF	-	TRBJ2-1	TRBV5-1	TRBD2
TGTGCCAGTAGTATCCGGACAGGCTTCGACGAGCAGTACTTC	CASSIRTGFDEQYF	-	TRBJ2-7	TRBV19	TRBD1
TGTGCCAGCAGCTTGGGTGGCAGGCAAGAGACCCAGTACTTC	CASSLGGRQETQYF	-	TRBJ2-5	TRBV5-4	-
TGCGCCAGCAGCCCTCTTGGGAGCACAGCAGATACGCAGTATTTT	CASSPLGSTADTQYF	-	TRBJ2-3	TRBV4-1	-
TGTGCCTGGAAGGGGGCGGGAGGCCTTCCCGGGGAGCTGTTTTTT	CAWKGAGGLPGELFF	few	TRBJ2-2	TRBV30	-
TGTGCCAGTATGGGGGGGACAGCTCTCTACAATGAGCAGTTCTTC	CASMGGTALYNEQFF	-	TRBJ2-1	TRBV19	-
TGCGCCAGCAGTGAGACTAGCAATCAGCCCCAGCATTTT	CASSETSNQPQHF	-	TRBJ1-5	TRBV10-1	-
TGTGCCAGCAAGGTGGCCTCCTACGAGCAGTACTTC	CASKVASYEQYF	-	TRBJ2-7	TRBV2	-
TGTGCCAGCAGTGATGGCCAGGGGAGCTCCTACAATGAGCAGTTCTTC	CASSDGQGSSYNEQFF	-	TRBJ2-1	TRBV6-1	-
TGTGCCAGCAGTTGGGGCGGGAGGGGCTCAAGTGGCTACACCTTC	CASSWGGRGSSGYTF	-	TRBJ1-2	TRBV27	-
TGTGCCAGCAGTTTTGGTCCTGGGGTTCGAGGAAAACTGTTTTTT	CASSFGPGVRGKLFF	-	TRBJ1-4	TRBV28	-
TGTGCCTGGAGAGCAGGGGGCTTAAGTGGCTACACCTTC	CAWRAGGLSGYTF	-	TRBJ1-2	TRBV30	TRBD1
TGTGCCAGCTCACCGGATGCTCTGGGGCCCGAGACCCAGTACTTC	CASSPDALGPETQYF	once	TRBJ2-5	TRBV18	-